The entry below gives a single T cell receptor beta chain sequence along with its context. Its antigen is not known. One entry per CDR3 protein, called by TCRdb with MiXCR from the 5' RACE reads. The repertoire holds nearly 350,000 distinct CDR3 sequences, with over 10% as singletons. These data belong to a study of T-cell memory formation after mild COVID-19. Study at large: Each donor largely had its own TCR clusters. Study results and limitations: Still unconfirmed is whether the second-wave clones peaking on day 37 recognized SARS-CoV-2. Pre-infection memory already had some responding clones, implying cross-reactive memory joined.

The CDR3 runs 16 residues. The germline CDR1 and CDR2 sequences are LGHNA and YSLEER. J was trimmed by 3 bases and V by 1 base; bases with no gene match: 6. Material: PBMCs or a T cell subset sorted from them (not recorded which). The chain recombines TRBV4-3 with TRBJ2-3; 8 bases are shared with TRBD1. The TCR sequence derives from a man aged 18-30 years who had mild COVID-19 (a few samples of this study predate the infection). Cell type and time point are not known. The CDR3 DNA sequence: TGCGCCAGCAGCCAAGGAGACAGGGGAAGGACAGATACGCAGTATTTT. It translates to CASSQGDRGRTDTQYF.